This section outlines one T cell receptor (beta chain) sequence together with its context. Profiling relied on immunoSEQ multiplex PCR, and the TCRdb table lists in-frame clones only, not all of them. The repertoire has over 200,000 clones, 86% of them found once; the top ten carry 3.1%. The data were obtained in a study of blood T cell repertoires in COVID-19. Study-level background: Among Cohort 3 donors, those recovered had two negative PCRs, clearance, or symptom resolution. Material from acute and convalescent COVID-19 was sourced from the United States, Italy and Spain.

V lost 7 bases to trimming and J lost 1 base, with 10 bases between them. The CDR3 covers 13 residues. CDR1 is MNHEY and CDR2 is SVGAGI in the germline V gene. Material for sequencing was PBMCs or T cells enriched from blood (not recorded which). The source of this sequence is a woman between 50 and 59 years old in a cohort exposed to, infected with or recovered from COVID-19 (not recorded which). The V and J genes are TRBV6-5 and TRBJ2-5, with D tentatively TRBD1 (6 bases). Here the CDR3 DNA reads TGTGCCAGCACCCAGGGGATCCAAGAGACCCAGTACTTC. Residues: CASTQGIQETQYF.